Listed here are 26 T cell receptor beta chains from one sample, sequenced in a study of cytomegalovirus exposure and HLA in healthy donors (TCRdb year 2017). The library was prepared using the immunoSEQ multiplex PCR assay. A mixture of 60 forward primers for TCR Vbeta segments and 13 reverse primers for TCR Jbeta segments was used in the multiplex PCR. Here the immuneACCESS table is served through TCRdb, limited to in-frame sequences with V and J called. Missing clones are a known gap in these copies; in checked studies unresolved V genes cover under half, and the rest lacks a known reason. This sample's listing comprises 150,000 or so clones. The ten top clones hold 1.5% to 2% of the sample. The specimen was PBMCs. Receptor source: a woman aged 35 to 49 in good health and CMV-seropositive.

This chain links TRBV4-1 with TRBJ2-3, with TRBD2 as a possible D gene (6 bases). The CDR3 runs 16 residues. Germline lookup yields CDR1 MGHRA and CDR2 YSYEKL. V was clipped by 4 bases and J by 0 bases, with 14 bases between them. The CDR3 protein is CASSRPRGTSTDTQYF. Written as DNA, the CDR3 is TGCGCCAGCAGCCGACCGCGCGGGACTAGCACAGATACGCAGTATTTT.

This chain uses TRBV19 with TRBJ2-3, with D unclear. Germline V gives CDR1 LNHDA, CDR2 SQIVND (reference sequence). This CDR3 is built from 14 residues. The ends were cut back, 6 bases at V and 2 bases at J, with 12 bases in the middle. DNA for the CDR3: TGTGCCAGTAGCACTCAAGATTTCACAGATACGCAGTATTTT. Translation gives CASSTQDFTDTQYF.

Judged by frequency, this clone is medium-sized. The V gene is TRBV6-1, the J gene TRBJ2-2, with 15 bases aligning to TRBD2. The junction had 5 bases not matched to a gene; V was cut back by 1 base and J by 5 bases. This CDR3 contains 18 residues. In germline, CDR1 is MNHNS, CDR2 SASEGT. The DNA for the CDR3 is TGTGCCAGCAGTGAAGGGACTAGCGGGAGGGCCGGAACCGGGGAGCTGTTTTTT. Amino acids: CASSEGTSGRAGTGELFF.

The CDR3 nucleotides read TGCGCCAGCAGCCAAGTTGGGCCTTCCACCTACGAGCAGTACTTC. Protein product: CASSQVGPSTYEQYF. The V call is TRBV4-1, the J call TRBJ2-5; D call uncertain. The DNA end is more similar to TRBJ2-7, so the J call may be wrong. The germline V gene encodes CDR1 MGHRA and CDR2 YSYEKL. The CDR3 consists of 15 residues.

V gene TRBV4-1 combines with J gene TRBJ2-7; TRBD2 agrees at 12 bases. The CDR3 totals 15 residues. Per germline, CDR1 MGHRA and CDR2 YSYEKL. V shed 1 base and J 5 bases; nucleotides not matched to a gene: 3. The CDR3 here is CASSQGGLAGHEQYF. CDR3 bases: TGCGCCAGCAGCCAAGGGGGACTAGCGGGCCACGAGCAGTACTTC.

Here the CDR3 DNA reads TGTGCCAGCAGTGAAGCAGACAGGGGGTCCTACAATGAGCAGTTCTTC. Translation: CASSEADRGSYNEQFF. V gene TRBV2 combines with J gene TRBJ2-1; 9 nucleotides align to TRBD1. The CDR3 covers 16 residues. Germline V gene lookup returns CDR1 SNHLY and CDR2 FYNNEI. The J segment lost 1 base and the V segment lost 0 bases, leaving 1 base of the junction unmatched.

The chain employs TRBV6-4 and TRBJ2-1; D possibly corresponds to TRBD2 (6 bases). Trimming cost V 2 bases and J 0 bases, with 14 bases left between them. The germline V gene has CDR1 MRHNA and CDR2 SNTAGT. The CDR3 covers 17 residues. CDR3 in amino acids: CASSDGGGMSSYNEQFF. CDR3 nucleotides: TGTGCCAGCAGTGACGGAGGCGGGATGAGCTCCTACAATGAGCAGTTCTTC.

The rearrangement uses TRBV6-1 and TRBJ2-7; 7 bases agree with TRBD1. Germline V gene data show CDR1 as MNHNS and CDR2 as SASEGT. Trimming cost V 6 bases and J 6 bases; bases outside gene matches: 8. CDR3 length equals 13 residues. As DNA, the CDR3 is TGTGCCAGCAGCCGAAGGGGGCTTGGCGAGCAGTACTTC. Its protein product is CASSRRGLGEQYF.

The chain is built from TRBV18 and TRBJ2-1; 10 bases align to TRBD2. V dropped 3 bases and J dropped 10; count of bases not matched to a gene: 18. The CDR3 covers 18 residues. CDR1 and CDR2 (germline): KGHSH, LQKENI. The DNA for the CDR3 is TGTGCCAGCTCACCCCCGGGATTTGGGCTAGCGGGAGTGGCCGAGCAGTTCTTC. Protein sequence: CASSPPGFGLAGVAEQFF.

J is TRBJ2-1 and V is TRBV15; 11 nucleotides align to TRBD2. Germline lookup yields CDR1 LNHNV and CDR2 YYDKDF (reference sequence). The ends lost 0 bases at V and 13 bases at J; junction bases unmatched: 11. CDR3 length: 16 amino acids. The CDR3 region is CATSRDLSLAGGLQFF. CDR3 nucleotides: TGTGCCACCAGCAGAGATCTTTCTCTAGCGGGAGGACTTCAGTTCTTC.

V usage is TRBV14 and J usage is TRBJ2-2, with no clear D. Germline lookup yields CDR1 SGHDN and CDR2 FVKESK. Trimming pared 5 bases from V and 0 bases from J, leaving 13 bases between. This CDR3 is built from 16 residues. CDR3 in DNA: TGTGCCAGCAGCTTAATACGGGTTACGAACACCGGGGAGCTGTTTTTT. This translates into CASSLIRVTNTGELFF.

The V and J genes are TRBV19 and TRBJ2-3; TRBD2 might be the D (6 bases). CDR1 LNHDA and CDR2 SQIVND come from the germline V gene (reference sequence). The ends were cut back, 5 bases at V and 6 bases at J, with 12 bases in the middle. The CDR3 consists of 13 residues. CDR3 residues: CASSDGGADTQYF. The CDR3 DNA sequence: TGTGCCAGTAGTGACGGAGGGGCCGATACGCAGTATTTT.

The rearrangement uses TRBV28 and TRBJ2-7; D gene uncertain. The CDR3 is 16 residues long. V lost 5 bases to trimming and J lost 1 base, with 18 bases between them. Germline V gives CDR1 MDHEN, CDR2 SYDVKM. The CDR3 loop reads CASSGRLPTFSYEQYF. CDR3 nucleotides: TGTGCCAGCAGTGGCCGGTTACCGACATTTTCCTACGAGCAGTACTTC.

The rearrangement uses TRBV11-2 and TRBJ1-2; 8 bases fit TRBD1. This CDR3 has 14 amino acids. The V gene end was trimmed by 1 base and the J gene end by 3 bases; junction bases not matched to a gene: 1. Germline CDR1 and CDR2: SGHAT and FQNNGV. CDR3 bases: TGTGCCAGCAGCTTAGCAGGGGGCGACTATGGCTACACCTTC. Residues: CASSLAGGDYGYTF.

The DNA for the CDR3 is TGTGCCAGCAGCCACCCCCCAGCGGGAGAACTCAATGAGCAGTTCTTC. Amino acid sequence: CASSHPPAGELNEQFF. The genes are TRBV7-9 and TRBJ2-1, with 8 bases lining up with TRBD2. CDR3 length: 16 amino acids. Germline V lookup: CDR1 SEHNR, CDR2 FQNEAQ (reference sequence). J was trimmed by 6 bases and V by 5 bases; bases with no gene match: 12. Combining the CDR3 with reference TRBV7-9 and TRBJ2-1 gives the whole variable domain DTGVSQNPRHKITKRGQNVTFRCDPISEHNRLYWYRQTLGQGPEFLTYFQNEAQLEKSRLLSDRFSAERPKGSFSTLEIQRTEQGDSAMYLCASSHPPAGELNEQFFGPGTRLTVL.

This chain uses TRBV20-1 with TRBJ1-1; tentatively, D is TRBD1 (5 bases). The CDR3 consists of 11 residues. Germline loops: CDR1 DFQATT, CDR2 SNEGSKA (reference sequence). The CDR3 reads CKRDSYTEAFF. The CDR3 region has the DNA TGCAAGCGAGACAGTTACACTGAAGCTTTCTTT.

V and J are TRBV28 and TRBJ1-5; 7 bases are shared with TRBD1. J gave up 1 base and V 6 bases, and 9 bases lay outside the gene matches. CDR1 and CDR2 from the germline V gene are MDHEN and SYDVKM. The CDR3 is 16 amino acids. The CDR3 nucleotides read TGTGCCAGCAGCCCCTCAGGGGGTTGGAGCAATCAGCCCCAGCATTTT. Its protein product is CASSPSGGWSNQPQHF.

V usage is TRBV13 and J usage is TRBJ1-4; TRBD1 might be the D (6 bases). Trimming shortened V by 5 bases and J by 3 bases, and 22 bases separated the two germline ends. Germline loops: CDR1 PRHDT, CDR2 FYEKMQ (reference sequence). The CDR3 runs to 18 residues. CDR3 region: CASSLVRGRGLANEKLFF. DNA for the CDR3: TGTGCCAGCAGCCTCGTACGGGGCAGGGGCTTGGCTAATGAAAAACTGTTTTTT.

Details on this clone: Within the sample, other DNA sequences also encode this same CDR3. The chain joins TRBV18 to TRBJ1-4; no clear D gene. V was clipped by 6 bases and J by 0 bases, with 8 bases between them. The CDR3 is made up of 14 amino acids. CDR1 KGHSH and CDR2 LQKENI come from the germline V gene. For the CDR3, the DNA is TGTGCCAGCTCCCCGGGAACAACTAATGAAAAACTGTTTTTT. This gives the protein CASSPGTTNEKLFF.

The V gene is TRBV28, the J gene TRBJ1-5; D remains ambiguous. The germline V gene has CDR1 MDHEN and CDR2 SYDVKM. The germline V and J ends were trimmed by 5 bases and 9 bases, with 14 bases remaining between them. The CDR3 loop spans 13 amino acids. CDR3: CASSTPIRGPQHF. In DNA form, the CDR3 reads TGTGCCAGCAGTACTCCCATCCGGGGGCCCCAGCATTTT.

The chain links TRBV14 to TRBJ1-2; 7 bases line up with TRBD1. V dropped 0 bases and J dropped 6; count of bases not matched to a gene: 7. Germline V gene sequence: CDR1 SGHDN, CDR2 FVKESK. The CDR3 runs 15 residues. CDR3 DNA: TGTGCCAGCAGCCAAGATCGGGTAGGGGGCGATGGCTACACCTTC. Protein: CASSQDRVGGDGYTF.

The chain uses TRBV19 and TRBJ1-1, with 7 nucleotides matching TRBD1. The junction had 3 bases not matched to a gene; V was cut back by 1 base and J by 4 bases. The CDR3 sequence is 14 residues long. Germline-derived CDR1 and CDR2 are LNHDA and SQIVND (reference sequence). The CDR3 nucleotides are TGTGCCAGTAGTATAGCTCAGGGGGGCACTGAAGCTTTCTTT. As protein: CASSIAQGGTEAFF.

The chain has TRBV30 and TRBJ2-2, with D possibly TRBD2 on 6 matching bases. V was pared by 0 bases and J by 8 bases, with 10 bases between. The germline V gene has CDR1 GTSNPN and CDR2 SVGIG (reference sequence). The CDR3 is 13 residues long. As DNA, the CDR3 is TGTGCCTGGAGTGTGCGAGGGACTGGGGAGCTGTTTTTT. This translates into CAWSVRGTGELFF.

V gene TRBV25-1 combines with J gene TRBJ2-7, with a tentative D call TRBD1 (6 bases). The CDR3 is 18 residues long. V shed 6 bases and J shed 3 bases, with 27 bases lying between them. The V gene's germline CDR1 is MGHDK and CDR2 SYGVNS. The CDR3 DNA reads TGTGCCAGCAGCTCCAGTTTTGGGATCCGGGACACCAACTACGAGCAGTACTTC. Translation gives CASSSSFGIRDTNYEQYF.

This chain uses TRBV19 with TRBJ2-2, with 15 bases lining up with TRBD2. J lost 4 bases, V lost 4 bases, and 4 bases had no gene match. Germline CDR1 reads LNHDA; CDR2 reads SQIVND (reference sequence). CDR3 size: 17 residues. The CDR3 region is CASSTGLAGGSTGELFF. CDR3 bases: TGTGCCAGTAGTACGGGACTAGCGGGAGGTTCCACCGGGGAGCTGTTTTTT.

This chain joins TRBV16 and TRBJ2-1, with 12 bases matching TRBD1. Germline V lookup: CDR1 KGHSY, CDR2 FQNENV. With 5 bases clipped from V and 4 bases from J, the junction kept 18 bases outside the gene matches. CDR3 length: 20 residues. The CDR3 nucleotides read TGTGCCAGCAGCTTCAGCTACCGGGACAGGGGGCGATTGGGATACAATGAGCAGTTCTTC. Its protein product is CASSFSYRDRGRLGYNEQFF.